One and the same sample provided the 26 T cell receptor beta chains below, sequenced in a study of blood T cells in healthy people across ages. A sample-barcoded 5' primer and a J-beta primer mix were used in a second PCR of roughly 6 to 11 cycles. Using its own MiXCR run on the 5' RACE reads, TCRdb lists one record per CDR3 protein. Here the sample spans around 780,000 distinct CDR3 sequences, under 30% being singletons. The sample also formed part of further work on T cells of mothers and their children.

Material for sequencing was blood. The receptors stem from a boy younger than 18 in good health.

The chain recombines TRBV20-1 with TRBJ2-1; D may be TRBD2 (7 bases). This CDR3 region has 15 residues. V was trimmed by 5 bases and J by 4 bases, leaving 18 bases between them. In germline, CDR1 is DFQATT, CDR2 SNEGSKA (reference sequence). The CDR3 sequence: CSAVRLAGAYNEQFF. CDR3 nucleotide sequence: TGCAGTGCTGTTCGGCTTGCGGGGGCTTACAATGAGCAGTTCTTC.

Of note for this clonotype: The junction does not match germline at one end; this may be a read error. The chain couples TRBV6-1 to TRBJ2-5; tentatively, D is TRBD2 (6 bases). The CDR3 spans 14 residues. Germline CDR1 reads MNHNS; CDR2 reads SASEGT. CDR3 DNA sequence: TGTGCCAGCAGAGAAGGAGGGTTGGGGAAGACCCAGTACTTC. Translation gives CASREGGLGKTQYF.

This clonotype was observed a handful of times. This chain joins TRBV12-3 or TRBV12-4 and TRBJ2-7; D unresolved. This CDR3 is built from 13 residues. Trimming removed 2 bases at V and 6 bases at J, with 11 bases between. The CDR3 sequence: CASSLRAWGEQYF. Here the CDR3 DNA reads TGTGCCAGCAGTTTAAGGGCCTGGGGCGAGCAGTACTTC.

DNA of the CDR3: TGCAGCGTTTCTTGGGAGAACTATGGCTACACCTTC. Its translation is CSVSWENYGYTF. The chain has TRBV29-1 and TRBJ1-2, with D unresolved. The germline gives CDR1 SQVTM, CDR2 ANQGSEA. The CDR3 contains 12 residues. V was cut by 5 bases and J by 2 bases, with 9 bases left in between.

The rearrangement uses TRBV25-1 and TRBJ2-3; 8 nucleotides align to TRBD2. The CDR3 runs 15 residues. Losses at the gene ends were 4 bases for V and 5 bases for J; bases not matched to a gene: 8. In germline, CDR1 is MGHDK, CDR2 SYGVNS. This CDR3 is CASSVQRGLVDTQYF. The DNA for the CDR3 is TGTGCCAGCAGTGTACAGCGGGGGTTGGTAGATACGCAGTATTTT.

Turning to this clonotype: The junction shows a germline mismatch at one end, possibly a read error. The chain couples TRBV6-5 to TRBJ2-7; D perhaps matches TRBD1 (6 bases). Germline V CDR1 and CDR2: MNHEY, SVGAGI. The CDR3 runs to 14 residues. The CDR3 spells CASSPGGQPYEQYF. Here the CDR3 DNA reads TGTGCCAGCAGTCCTGGGGGACAACCCTACGAACAGTACTTC.

The chain joins TRBV5-1 to TRBJ2-1, with 10 bases fitting TRBD2. V gave up 4 bases and J gave up 9 bases; unmatched junction bases: 10. This CDR3 contains 15 residues. CDR1 and CDR2 (germline): SGHRS, YFSETQ. CDR3 coding DNA: TGCGCCAGCAGCCCCTCTTTAGCGGGGGGAGGTGAGCAGTTCTTC. Amino acids: CASSPSLAGGGEQFF.

The chain couples TRBV15 to TRBJ2-7; D is perhaps TRBD1 or TRBD2 (5 bases each). The germline CDR1 and CDR2 sequences are LNHNV and YYDKDF (reference sequence). The CDR3 has 17 amino acids. Trimming took off 0 bases at V and 2 bases at J, with 17 bases between the two ends. CDR3 sequence (DNA): TGTGCCACCAGCAGAGATCTCTCGGCAGGGACGACCTACGAGCAGTACTTC. Amino acids: CATSRDLSAGTTYEQYF.

The chain joins TRBV4-1 to TRBJ1-2, with unresolved D. Germline V gene data show CDR1 as MGHRA and CDR2 as YSYEKL. The V and J ends lost 4 bases and 2 bases respectively, with 11 bases between them. The CDR3 totals 14 residues. The CDR3 protein is CASSPLMSNYGYTF. The CDR3 bases are TGCGCCAGCAGCCCATTGATGTCCAACTATGGCTACACCTTC.

This clonotype was recorded a few times. The V and J genes are TRBV5-1 and TRBJ1-4; no firm D call. From germline, CDR1 is SGHRS and CDR2 YFSETQ. With 0 bases removed from V and 8 bases from J, the gap between germline ends came to 14 bases. There are 15 residues in the CDR3. The CDR3 region is CASSLEAWKGEKLFF. CDR3 nucleotide sequence: TGCGCCAGCAGCTTGGAAGCGTGGAAAGGGGAAAAACTGTTTTTT.

The chain has TRBV28 and TRBJ1-2, with a tentative D call TRBD1 (6 bases). The CDR3 runs to 12 residues. CDR1 and CDR2 from the germline V gene are MDHEN and SYDVKM. V lost 9 bases and J lost 6, with 14 bases in between. The CDR3 nucleotides are TGTGCCAGTAAAACAGGGAGGAATGGCTACACCTTC. Protein sequence: CASKTGRNGYTF.

The chain is built from TRBV5-5 and TRBJ2-7, with TRBD1 as a possible D gene (6 bases). The germline gives CDR1 SGHKS, CDR2 YYEKEE (reference sequence). The V end was cut by 4 bases, the J end by 4 bases, with 21 bases between. This CDR3 is built from 16 residues. The CDR3 sequence is CASSPRPGTTSYEQYF. In DNA, the CDR3 is TGTGCCAGCAGCCCACGACCCGGGACAACCAGTTACGAGCAGTACTTC.

The table lists this clonotype with many counts. V usage is TRBV6-6 and J usage is TRBJ1-3; a possible D gene is TRBD1 (6 bases). Germline V gene lookup returns CDR1 MNHNY and CDR2 SVGAGI (reference sequence). With 9 bases removed from V and 4 bases from J, the gap between germline ends came to 10 bases. CDR3 length: 12 residues. The CDR3 reads CARQGRGNTIYF. DNA for the CDR3: TGTGCCAGACAGGGACGAGGAAACACCATATATTTT.

V usage is TRBV6-5 and J usage is TRBJ2-3; 10 bases line up with TRBD2. CDR1 MNHEY and CDR2 SVGAGI come from the germline V gene. This CDR3 comprises 16 residues. Trimming took 0 bases from V and 4 from J; bases not matched to a gene: 4. This CDR3 is CASSYSGLAGADTQYF. CDR3 in DNA: TGTGCCAGCAGTTACTCCGGGCTAGCGGGGGCAGATACGCAGTATTTT.

V gene TRBV29-1 combines with J gene TRBJ2-5, with 13 bases aligning to TRBD2. The J call may be mistaken, given a closer DNA end match to TRBJ2-1. Germline V gives CDR1 SQVTM, CDR2 ANQGSEA. The CDR3 has 15 residues. The CDR3, as DNA: TGCAGCGTTGAAGGGACTAGCGGGGGTATAAATGAGCAGTTCTTC. Its protein is CSVEGTSGGINEQFF.

This clonotype was found a few times. The chain combines TRBV29-1 with TRBJ1-1, with 10 bases lining up with TRBD1. This CDR3 contains 16 residues. Per the germline V gene, CDR1 is SQVTM and CDR2 is ANQGSEA. V trimming: 5 bases; J trimming: 4 bases; junction bases outside the gene matches: 13. This chain's CDR3 is CSVSPGWGTGATEAFF. The CDR3 DNA follows: TGCAGCGTTTCCCCTGGCTGGGGGACAGGGGCCACTGAAGCTTTCTTT.

Only a few counts were recorded for this clonotype. The V call is TRBV25-1, the J call TRBJ2-6; D uncertain. Trimming cost V 1 base and J 0 bases, with 7 bases left between them. Per germline, CDR1 MGHDK and CDR2 SYGVNS. CDR3 size: 16 residues. Written as DNA, the CDR3 is TGTGCCAGCAGTGAATCGACCATCTCTGGGGCCAACGTCCTGACTTTC. It yields the protein CASSESTISGANVLTF.

This clonotype came up many times. This chain links TRBV28 with TRBJ2-7; D ambiguous. Trimming cost V 5 bases and J 2 bases, with 13 bases left between them. Germline CDR1 MDHEN, CDR2 SYDVKM. CDR3 size: 14 residues. CDR3 sequence: CASSTLTSTYEQYF. Here the CDR3 DNA reads TGTGCCAGCAGTACCCTCACCAGTACCTACGAGCAGTACTTC.

There are a few counts of this clonotype. The chain joins TRBV12-3 or TRBV12-4 to TRBJ1-4; 7 bases line up with TRBD1. V was clipped by 5 bases and J by 5 bases; unmatched bases: 11. This CDR3 contains 16 residues. The CDR3 DNA reads as TGTGCCAGCAGTCCGCGGCCAGGGGGAACAAATGAAAAACTGTTTTTT. As protein: CASSPRPGGTNEKLFF.

The rearrangement joins TRBV27 to TRBJ2-7; weak D call: TRBD1 (6 bases). The CDR3 runs to 13 residues. Germline V gene sequence: CDR1 MNHEY, CDR2 SMNVEV (reference sequence). With 0 bases removed from V and 6 bases from J, the gap between germline ends came to 9 bases. For the CDR3, the DNA is TGTGCCAGCAGTTTATCTGGGGGCGGCGAGCAGTACTTC. Amino acids: CASSLSGGGEQYF.

To note about this clonotype: Relative to the germline gene, one junction end is altered; a read error may explain this. The rearrangement joins TRBV5-1 to TRBJ1-1, with D possibly being TRBD1 (5 bases). Germline CDR1 and CDR2: SGHRS and YFSETQ. This CDR3 region has 13 residues. CDR3 coding DNA: TGCGCCAGCAGCCCCAGGGAGGGCACTGGAGCTTTCTTT. Translation gives CASSPREGTGAFF.

The sample holds a few counts of this clonotype. The chain is built from TRBV29-1 and TRBJ1-2; D remains ambiguous. Trimming left V 6 bases short and J 3 bases short, with 17 bases between. Germline loops: CDR1 SQVTM, CDR2 ANQGSEA. The length of the CDR3 is 14 residues. CDR3 in amino acids: CSVDSRTDYYGYTF. In DNA form, the CDR3 reads TGCAGCGTAGACTCTAGAACTGATTACTATGGCTACACCTTC.

The CDR3: CASSVGASGGYNEQFF. In DNA form, the CDR3 reads TGTGCCAGCAGCGTAGGGGCTAGCGGGGGTTACAATGAGCAGTTCTTC. This chain uses TRBV9 with TRBJ2-1, with 10 bases lining up with TRBD2. The CDR3 runs to 16 residues. J lost 4 bases, V lost 0 bases, and 4 bases had no gene match. Germline CDR1 and CDR2: SGDLS and YYNGEE.

The chain recombines TRBV12-5 with TRBJ1-5; no clear D gene. Germline V CDR1 and CDR2: LGHNT, FRNRAP. The CDR3 spans 12 residues. V shed 4 bases and J shed 10 bases, with 11 bases lying between them. The CDR3 region is CASGSGSEPQHF. In DNA, the CDR3 is TGTGCTAGTGGTTCGGGTTCGGAACCCCAGCATTTT.

This clonotype was detected a few times. The V gene is TRBV10-3, the J gene TRBJ2-7, with 8 bases lining up with TRBD1. In germline, CDR1 is ENHRY, CDR2 SYGVKD. Trimming at V came to 6 bases and at J to 3 bases, leaving 7 bases not matched to a gene. CDR3 length: 14 residues. CDR3 residues: CAISRGTGYYEQYF. CDR3 bases: TGTGCCATCAGCAGGGGGACAGGATACTACGAGCAGTACTTC.

The chain couples TRBV7-2 to TRBJ1-2; no definite D call. Germline CDR1 and CDR2: SGHTA and FQGNSA. Trimming cost V 5 bases and J 10 bases, with 17 bases left between them. CDR3 length: 13 residues. This chain's CDR3 is CASSEVRRNAYTF. CDR3 bases: TGTGCCAGCAGCGAAGTCCGCAGGAATGCCTACACCTTC. Full variable domain (rest looked up from reference TRBV7-2 and TRBJ1-2): GAGVSQSPSNKVTEKGKDVELRCDPISGHTALYWYRQSLGQGLEFLIYFQGNSAPDKSGLPSDRFSAERTGGSVSTLTIQRTQQEDSAVYLCASSEVRRNAYTFGSGTRLTVV.